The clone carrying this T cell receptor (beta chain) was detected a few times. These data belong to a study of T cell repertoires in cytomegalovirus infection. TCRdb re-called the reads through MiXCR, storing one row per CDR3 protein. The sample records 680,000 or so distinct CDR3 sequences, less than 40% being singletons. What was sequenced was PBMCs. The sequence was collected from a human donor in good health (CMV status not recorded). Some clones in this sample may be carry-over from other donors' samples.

Here the CDR3 reads CASSFFGTGRRVTEAFF. The CDR3 DNA follows: TGTGCCAGCAGTTTTTTCGGGACAGGGCGACGGGTCACTGAAGCTTTCTTT. The rearrangement links TRBV12-3 or TRBV12-4 to TRBJ1-1; 9 bases fit TRBD1. Trimming at V came to 3 bases and at J to 4 bases, leaving 12 bases not matched to a gene. The CDR3 contains 17 residues.